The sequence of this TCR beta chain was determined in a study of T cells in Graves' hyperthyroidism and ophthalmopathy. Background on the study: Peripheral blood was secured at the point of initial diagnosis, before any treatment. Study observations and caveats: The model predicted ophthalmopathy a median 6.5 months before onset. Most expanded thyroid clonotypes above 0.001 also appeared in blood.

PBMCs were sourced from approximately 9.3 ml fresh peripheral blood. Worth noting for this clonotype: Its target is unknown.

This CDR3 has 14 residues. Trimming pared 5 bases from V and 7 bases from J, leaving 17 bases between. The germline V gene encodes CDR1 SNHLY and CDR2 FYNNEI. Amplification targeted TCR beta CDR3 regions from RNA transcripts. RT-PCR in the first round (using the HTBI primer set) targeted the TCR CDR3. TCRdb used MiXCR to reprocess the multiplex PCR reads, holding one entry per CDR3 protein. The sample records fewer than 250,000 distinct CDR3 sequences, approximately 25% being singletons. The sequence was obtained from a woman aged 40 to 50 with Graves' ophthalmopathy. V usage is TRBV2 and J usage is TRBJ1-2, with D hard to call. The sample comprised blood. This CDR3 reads CASSTQPRSGGYTF. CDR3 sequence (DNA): TGTGCCAGCAGTACCCAACCACGGAGTGGTGGCTACACCTTC.